These 5 T cell receptor beta chains originate from one sample sequenced in a study of blood T cell repertoires in COVID-19. Only in-frame clones appear in the TCRdb table, and some are missing; sequencing was by immunoSEQ multiplex PCR. The table lists hundreds of thousands of clones, about 87% of them singletons, with about 1.6% in the top ten. Sequencing was performed on peripheral blood. These receptors were collected from a woman aged 40 to 50 who had recovered from COVID-19.

This sequence joins TRBV4-3 and TRBJ2-7, with a tentative D call TRBD2 (7 bases). Germline V CDR1 and CDR2: LGHNA, YSLEER. The CDR3 sequence is 14 residues long. V was cut by 1 base and J by 2 bases, with 9 bases left in between. The chain's CDR3 is CASSQGGGAYEQYF. The CDR3 DNA sequence: TGCGCCAGCAGCCAAGGAGGGGGGGCCTACGAGCAGTACTTC.

This chain joins TRBV5-1 and TRBJ1-1, with 10 bases lining up with TRBD1. CDR3 length: 16 amino acids. The J segment lost 0 bases and the V segment lost 4 bases, leaving 6 bases of the junction unmatched. In germline, CDR1 is SGHRS, CDR2 YFSETQ. The CDR3 is CASSKGQGPMNTEAFF. As DNA, the CDR3 is TGCGCCAGCAGCAAGGGACAGGGGCCGATGAACACTGAAGCTTTCTTT.

The CDR3 nucleotides read TGTGCCAGCTCACGACAGGGGACTGCGGCCAATGAGCAGTTCTTC. Amino acid sequence: CASSRQGTAANEQFF. The genes are TRBV18 and TRBJ2-1; 8 bases map to TRBD1. The germline CDR1 and CDR2 sequences are KGHSH and LQKENI. This CDR3 contains 15 residues. The V and J ends lost 4 bases and 6 bases, in that order; junction bases with no gene match: 8.

V and J are TRBV9 and TRBJ2-5, with 7 positions matching TRBD2. The CDR3 is 18 amino acids. Trimming removed 4 bases from V and 5 bases from J; junction bases left unmatched: 20. The germline V gene has CDR1 SGDLS and CDR2 YYNGEE. For the CDR3, the DNA is TGTGCCAGCAGCCCTCCAGAGTTCGAGCGGGGAGGTCGGGAGACCCAGTACTTC. Its protein is CASSPPEFERGGRETQYF.

The rearrangement joins TRBV5-1 to TRBJ1-2; D is perhaps TRBD1 (6 bases). The CDR3 consists of 15 residues. From germline, CDR1 is SGHRS and CDR2 YFSETQ. V lost 4 bases to trimming and J lost 4 bases, with 17 bases between them. The CDR3 here is CASSLNPRGGYGYTF. The CDR3 DNA reads TGCGCCAGCAGCCTAAACCCCAGGGGCGGCTATGGCTACACCTTC. Variable domain in full (rest from reference TRBV5-1 and TRBJ1-2): KAGVTQTPRYLIKTRGQQVTLSCSPISGHRSVSWYQQTPGQGLQFLFEYFSETQRNKGNFPGRFSGRQFSNSRSEMNVSTLELGDSALYLCASSLNPRGGYGYTFGSGTRLTVV.